This entry lists 9 T cell receptor beta chains sequenced from one sample in a study of a mutant IDH1 vaccine in newly diagnosed glioma. Measured with immunoSEQ multiplex PCR; TCRdb has only the in-frame clones, and not every one. This sample has about 72,000 clones; over 70% occur once, and the top ten carry about 14%. These receptors lack a known antigen. The time point: week 23, last vaccination. Each vaccine dose was 300 ug of mutant IDH1 20-mer peptide, with topical imiquimod. The source was PBMCs, collected from a glioma patient whose treatment included an IDH1 peptide vaccine. These receptors were collected from a man aged 18 to 30 with glioma.

The gene calls are TRBV4-2 and TRBJ2-2, with D perhaps TRBD1 (6 bases). The CDR3 is made up of 16 amino acids. V was pared by 0 bases and J by 3 bases, with 11 bases between. CDR1 is LGHNA and CDR2 is YNFKEQ in the germline V gene. In DNA form, the CDR3 reads TGTGCCAGCAGCCAAGATCCACAGGGTCACACCGGGGAGCTGTTTTTT. As protein: CASSQDPQGHTGELFF.

This clone occurred a few times. This rearrangement joins TRBV7-9 to TRBJ1-2; TRBD1 matches 12 bases. CDR3 length: 16 residues. V was clipped by 4 bases and J by 4 bases; unmatched bases: 7. Looked up from germline, CDR1 is SEHNR and CDR2 is FQNEAQ (reference sequence). CDR3 bases: TGTGCCAGCAGCTCTCCGGGACAGGGGGCCCGCTATGGCTACACCTTC. This codes for CASSSPGQGARYGYTF. The variable domain in full, with the rest retrieved from reference TRBV7-9 and TRBJ1-2, is DTGVSQNPRHKITKRGQNVTFRCDPISEHNRLYWYRQTLGQGPEFLTYFQNEAQLEKSRLLSDRFSAERPKGSFSTLEIQRTEQGDSAMYLCASSSPGQGARYGYTFGSGTRLTVV.

The V call is TRBV7-9, the J call TRBJ1-6; D perhaps matches TRBD1 (6 bases). V shed 6 bases and J shed 7 bases, with 16 bases lying between them. The CDR3 has 15 amino acids. Germline CDR1 reads SEHNR; CDR2 reads FQNEAQ (reference sequence). CDR3 amino acids: CASSLGTRPNSPLHF. CDR3 nucleotides: TGTGCCAGCAGTCTTGGGACAAGGCCAAATTCACCCCTCCACTTT. Filled out from reference TRBV7-9 and TRBJ1-6, the complete variable domain reads DTGVSQNPRHKITKRGQNVTFRCDPISEHNRLYWYRQTLGQGPEFLTYFQNEAQLEKSRLLSDRFSAERPKGSFSTLEIQRTEQGDSAMYLCASSLGTRPNSPLHFGNGTRLTVT.

In its sample, this clone was seen a few times. The chain joins TRBV19 to TRBJ2-6; D not certain. The ends were cut back, 9 bases at V and 0 bases at J, with 9 bases in the middle. This CDR3 is built from 14 residues. CDR1 is LNHDA and CDR2 is SQIVND in the germline V gene (reference sequence). CDR3 sequence: CASSVDSGANVLTF. CDR3 DNA: TGTGCCAGCTCCGTAGACTCTGGGGCCAACGTCCTGACTTTC.

The gene calls are TRBV6-5 and TRBJ1-1; TRBD1 aligns across 8 bases. Trimming cost V 8 bases and J 1 base; bases outside gene matches: 3. CDR1 and CDR2 from the germline V gene are MNHEY and SVGAGI. CDR3 length: 13 residues. The CDR3 nucleotides are TGTGCCAGCGGACAGGGTAGGAACACTGAAGCTTTCTTT. Residues: CASGQGRNTEAFF.

The chain recombines TRBV4-3 with TRBJ2-2; D is undetermined. The V end lost 2 bases, the J end lost 1 base, and 8 bases lay between the germline ends. CDR1 and CDR2 from the germline V gene are LGHNA and YSLEER. The CDR3 runs 15 residues. The DNA of the CDR3 is TGCGCCAGCAGCCAACGTAGCTGGAACACCGGGGAGCTGTTTTTT. Protein: CASSQRSWNTGELFF.

V and J are TRBV5-1 and TRBJ2-3, with 7 bases aligning to TRBD2. The ends lost 1 base at V and 3 bases at J; junction bases unmatched: 11. Germline V gene sequence: CDR1 SGHRS, CDR2 YFSETQ. The CDR3 loop spans 17 amino acids. The CDR3 is CASSLQASGSRTDTQYF. CDR3 nucleotide sequence: TGCGCCAGCAGCTTGCAGGCTAGCGGTAGTCGGACAGATACGCAGTATTTT.

This clone was detected a few times. The rearrangement joins TRBV7-9 to TRBJ2-5, with D possibly being TRBD1 (7 bases). Trimming left V 1 base short and J 0 bases short, with 12 bases between. The germline gives CDR1 SEHNR, CDR2 FQNEAQ (reference sequence). This CDR3 contains 16 residues. The CDR3 DNA sequence: TGTGCCAGCAGCTTAGGCAGGGGGGAGTACCAAGAGACCCAGTACTTC. Translated: CASSLGRGEYQETQYF.

J is TRBJ1-5 and V is TRBV15, with D perhaps TRBD1 (6 bases). The V end lost 9 bases, the J end lost 7 bases, and 16 bases lay between the germline ends. The germline CDR1 and CDR2 sequences are LNHNV and YYDKDF (reference sequence). CDR3 length: 13 amino acids. The CDR3 is CATAPGVVQPQHF. CDR3 DNA: TGTGCCACAGCCCCAGGGGTGGTGCAGCCCCAGCATTTT.